Below, one T cell receptor (beta chain) is given with its context. The antigen is undetermined. Amplified TCR beta CDR3 regions derived from RNA transcripts. The TCR CDR3 first-round RT-PCR relied on the HTBI primer set. TCRdb re-called the multiplex PCR reads with MiXCR, one entry per CDR3 protein. The sample records fewer than 900,000 distinct CDR3 sequences, 18% being singletons. These data belong to a study of T cells in Graves' hyperthyroidism and ophthalmopathy. Looking at the study overall: Staff took peripheral blood when the initial diagnosis was made, before any treatment began.

Findings and caveats of the study: Before onset, ophthalmopathy was predicted by the model a median around 6.5 months earlier. From stable hyperthyroidism, ophthalmopathy was set apart by a 13 V-J model.

This CDR3 comprises 16 residues. Trimming stripped 0 bases from V and 1 base from J, with 10 bases between. CDR1 MNHNY and CDR2 SVGAGI come from the germline V gene (reference sequence). Exclusion of patients followed from uncontrolled infection, other autoimmune disease, pregnancy or lactation. This clonotype originated in a woman in her forties or fifties with Graves' hyperthyroidism that later progressed to Graves' ophthalmopathy. The chain is built from TRBV6-6 and TRBJ1-5; D unresolved. The sequenced sample was blood. The CDR3 protein is CASSYSPVQSNQPQHF. The CDR3 DNA follows: TGTGCCAGCAGTTACTCTCCGGTGCAAAGCAATCAGCCCCAGCATTTT.